This is a list of T cell receptor beta chains from one sample in a study of OX40 agonist ivuxolimab in advanced cancers. TCRdb keeps only in-frame clones here, not all; method: immunoSEQ multiplex PCR. The sample lists 80,000 or so clones, approximately 90% occurring once. The sample in question was CD4+ or CD8+ T cells sorted from blood, obtained in a trial of the OX40 agonist ivuxolimab. The receptor set was obtained from an adult with an advanced solid tumor such as melanoma, head and neck, liver or kidney cancer. Both conserved end residues are part of each CDR3. D genes are given only for firm matches.

d_call j_call v_call cdr3_aa
- TRBJ1-2 TRBV28 CASSIQYGYTF
- TRBJ1-1 TRBV6-4 CASSDLGKGPEAFF
TRBD2 TRBJ2-3 TRBV4-3 CASSQDLGGGQYF
- TRBJ1-6 TRBV28 CASSTTSPLHF
- TRBJ1-4 TRBV5-4 CASSFGRINEKLFF
TRBD1 TRBJ2-6 TRBV27 CASSLSYRGRAGANVLTF
- TRBJ1-3 TRBV27 CASSLSTPPSGNTIYF
- TRBJ1-4 TRBV30 CAWSVVGVNEKLFF
TRBD1 TRBJ2-7 TRBV14 CASSQDRGQGNSYEQYF
- TRBJ2-3 TRBV19 CASSIVLSSLYTDTQYF
- TRBJ2-3 TRBV2 CASSRDSAGDTQYF
TRBD2 TRBJ2-1 TRBV4-1 CASSERTSGYNEQFF
TRBD2 TRBJ2-1 TRBV5-1 CASSLRLAGGYNEQFF
TRBD2 TRBJ2-1 TRBV11-2 CASSLGRLAGGSEQFF
- TRBJ1-5 TRBV18 CASSPGLQRQHF
TRBD2 TRBJ2-7 TRBV4-1 CASSQVLAGSPYEQYF
- TRBJ2-1 TRBV23-1 CASSQSTGATFNEQFF
TRBD1 TRBJ1-3 TRBV5-4 CASSPQGGQRDTIYF
- TRBJ2-5 TRBV28 CASSPRGETQYF
TRBD1 TRBJ1-1 TRBV6-5 CAITPGTGSYPFF
- TRBJ1-1 TRBV6-4 CASSVDSGTEAFF
TRBD1 TRBJ2-5 TRBV2 CASHRDRGKGGETQYF
- TRBJ1-2 TRBV6-5 CASSYMGGYTF
- TRBJ2-7 TRBV7-2 CASSLASRAYEQYF
- TRBJ1-2 TRBV7-2 CASSSGPTYTF
- TRBJ1-5 TRBV10-2 CASSETVSNQPQHF
- TRBJ1-5 TRBV6-5 CASSYSIKGQPQHF
- TRBJ2-2 TRBV15 CATSRVPGELFF
TRBD2 TRBJ2-2 TRBV25-1 CASRTSGANTGELFF
TRBD2 TRBJ2-1 TRBV14 CASSPIYGNFRLAGTYNEQFF
- TRBJ2-5 TRBV5-1 CASSLAPGVETQYF
- TRBJ1-5 TRBV28 CASSLGRRREQPQHF
TRBD2 TRBJ2-5 TRBV5-6 CASSLTSGGRETQYF
- TRBJ2-5 TRBV7-2 CASSEQGEQYF
- TRBJ1-1 TRBV18 CASCFLMNTEAFF
TRBD1 TRBJ2-2 TRBV15 CATKKQGLYTGELFF
TRBD1 TRBJ2-7 TRBV29-1 CSVRQGDSEQYF
- TRBJ2-3 TRBV20-1 CSAIYADTQYF
TRBD2 TRBJ2-5 TRBV10-3 CAIRKIAGNQETQYF
TRBD2 TRBJ2-2 TRBV10-3 CAISSGTSGWTGELFF
- TRBJ1-1 TRBV25-1 CASSGTGQTEAFF